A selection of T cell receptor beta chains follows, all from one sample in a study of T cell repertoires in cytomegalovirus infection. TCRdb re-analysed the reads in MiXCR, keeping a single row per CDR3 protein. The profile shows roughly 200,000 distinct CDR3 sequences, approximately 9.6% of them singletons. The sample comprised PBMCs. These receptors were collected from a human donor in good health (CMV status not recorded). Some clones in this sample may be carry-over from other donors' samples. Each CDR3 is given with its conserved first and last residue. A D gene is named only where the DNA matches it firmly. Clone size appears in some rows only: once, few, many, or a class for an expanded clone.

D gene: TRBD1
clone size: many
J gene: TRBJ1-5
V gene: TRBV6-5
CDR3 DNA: TGTGCCAGCAGTCAGCCGGGACAGCTTAAGCCCCAGCATTTT
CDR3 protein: CASSQPGQLKPQHF

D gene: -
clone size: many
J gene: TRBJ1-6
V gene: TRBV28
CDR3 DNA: TGTGCCAGCAGTTCCGGGACACTTAATTCACCCCTCCACTTT
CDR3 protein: CASSSGTLNSPLHF

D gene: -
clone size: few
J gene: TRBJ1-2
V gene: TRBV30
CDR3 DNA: TGTGCCTGGAGCGGGGGTTTGAACTATGGCTACACCTTC
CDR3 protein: CAWSGGLNYGYTF

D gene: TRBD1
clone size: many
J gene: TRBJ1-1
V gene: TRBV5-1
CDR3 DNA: TGCGCCAGCAGCTTAGGGGGCGCGTCCACTGAAGCTTTCTTT
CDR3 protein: CASSLGGASTEAFF

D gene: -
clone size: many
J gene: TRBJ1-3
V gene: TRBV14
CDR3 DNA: TGTGCCAGCAGCCAAGATATCGCAAACTCTGGAAACACCATATATTTT
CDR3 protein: CASSQDIANSGNTIYF

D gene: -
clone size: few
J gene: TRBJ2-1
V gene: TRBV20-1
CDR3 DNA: TGCAGTGCCCGATCACCCACTTTCTTTTACAATGAGCAGTTCTTC
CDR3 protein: CSARSPTFFYNEQFF

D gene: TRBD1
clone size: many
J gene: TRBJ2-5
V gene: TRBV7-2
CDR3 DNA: TGTGCCAGCAGCCGATGGACAGGGAACCAAGAGACCCAGTACTTC
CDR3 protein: CASSRWTGNQETQYF

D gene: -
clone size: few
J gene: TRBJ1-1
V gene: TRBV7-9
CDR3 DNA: TGTGCCAGCAGCGCCTTTAACACTGAAGCTTTCTTT
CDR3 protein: CASSAFNTEAFF

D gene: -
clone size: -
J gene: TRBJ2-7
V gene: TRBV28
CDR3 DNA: TGTGCCAGCAGTTCACCCGGACGTCTCGAGCAGTACTTC
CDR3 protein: CASSSPGRLEQYF

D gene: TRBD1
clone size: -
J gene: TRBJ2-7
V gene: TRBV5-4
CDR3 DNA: TGTGCCAGCAGCTTTCGACAGGGAACGGAGCAGTACTTC
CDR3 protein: CASSFRQGTEQYF

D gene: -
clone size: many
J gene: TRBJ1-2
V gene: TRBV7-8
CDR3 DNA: TGTGCCAGCAGCTTAGTATCCCATGGCTACACCTTC
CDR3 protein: CASSLVSHGYTF

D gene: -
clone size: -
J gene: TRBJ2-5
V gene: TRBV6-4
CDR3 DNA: TGTGCCAGCAGTGATGGGCCATTCGGGACCCAGTACTTC
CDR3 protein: CASSDGPFGTQYF

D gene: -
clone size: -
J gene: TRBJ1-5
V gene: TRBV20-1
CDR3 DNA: TGCAGTGCGCCTCCGACAGGTAGTAGCAATCAGCCCCAGCATTTT
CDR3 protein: CSAPPTGSSNQPQHF

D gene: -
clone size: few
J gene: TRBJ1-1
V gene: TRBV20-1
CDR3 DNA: TGCAGTGACAGGGAAGCTTTCTTT
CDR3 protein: CSDREAFF

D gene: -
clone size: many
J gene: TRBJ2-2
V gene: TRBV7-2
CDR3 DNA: TGTGCCAGCAGCTCCTACCCGGTCGCGGTGAACACCGGGGAGCTGTTTTTT
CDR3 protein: CASSSYPVAVNTGELFF

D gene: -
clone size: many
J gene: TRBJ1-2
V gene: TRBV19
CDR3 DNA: TGTGCCAGTAGTCCCCTAGAGACAGCCTATGGCTACACCTTC
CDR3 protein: CASSPLETAYGYTF

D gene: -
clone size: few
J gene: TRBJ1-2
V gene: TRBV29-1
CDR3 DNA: TGCAGCGTTGAAGGTCGAACAGGGAATGGCTACACCTTC
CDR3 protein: CSVEGRTGNGYTF

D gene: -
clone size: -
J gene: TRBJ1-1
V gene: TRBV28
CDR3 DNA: TGTGCCAGCAGGGAGTTGAACACTGAAGATTTCTTT
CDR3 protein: CASRELNTEDFF

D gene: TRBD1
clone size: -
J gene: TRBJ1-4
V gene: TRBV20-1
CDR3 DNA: TGCAGTGCGAGGTTGACAGGGGGCGCCCATAATGAAAAACTGTTTTTT
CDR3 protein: CSARLTGGAHNEKLFF